This passage covers 2 T cell receptor beta chains from one sample sequenced in a study of blood T cell repertoires in COVID-19. Sequenced by immunoSEQ multiplex PCR; TCRdb stores in-frame clones only, minus some. The sample lists roughly 120,000 clones; about nine tenths were seen once. Sequences were obtained from peripheral blood. These receptors all come from a man over 45 with active COVID-19.

The rearrangement joins TRBV27 to TRBJ2-5; D is perhaps TRBD2 (6 bases). The V gene lost 4 bases and the J gene lost 2 bases, with 20 bases spanning the gap. This CDR3 has 17 residues. Germline CDR1 MNHEY, CDR2 SMNVEV (reference sequence). The CDR3 DNA reads as TGTGCCAGCAGTTCGGAGGGAGCACTTCTTGTACAAGAGACCCAGTACTTC. It specifies CASSSEGALLVQETQYF.

DNA for the CDR3: TGTGCCAGCAGTTACTCTGGACAGGGGGCGTACGAGCAGTACGTC. This gives the protein CASSYSGQGAYEQYV. This chain connects TRBV6-6 to TRBJ2-7; 11 bases align to TRBD1. CDR3 length: 15 residues. CDR1 MNHNY and CDR2 SVGAGI come from the germline V gene (reference sequence). V was pared by 0 bases and J by 4 bases, with 2 bases of the junction left unmatched.